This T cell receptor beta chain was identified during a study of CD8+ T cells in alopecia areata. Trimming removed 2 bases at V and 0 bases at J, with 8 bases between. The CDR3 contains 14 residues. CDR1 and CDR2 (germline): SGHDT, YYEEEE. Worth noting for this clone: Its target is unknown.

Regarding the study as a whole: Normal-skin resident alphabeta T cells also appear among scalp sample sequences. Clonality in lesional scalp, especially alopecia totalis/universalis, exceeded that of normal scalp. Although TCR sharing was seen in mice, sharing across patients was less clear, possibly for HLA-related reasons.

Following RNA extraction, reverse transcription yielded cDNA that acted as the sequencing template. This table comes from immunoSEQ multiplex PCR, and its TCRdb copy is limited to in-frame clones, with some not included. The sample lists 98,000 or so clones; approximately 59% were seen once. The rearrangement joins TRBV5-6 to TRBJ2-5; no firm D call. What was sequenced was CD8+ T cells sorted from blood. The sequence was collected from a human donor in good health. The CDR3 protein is CASSLGDNQETQYF. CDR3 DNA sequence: TGTGCCAGCAGCTTAGGAGACAACCAAGAGACCCAGTACTTC.